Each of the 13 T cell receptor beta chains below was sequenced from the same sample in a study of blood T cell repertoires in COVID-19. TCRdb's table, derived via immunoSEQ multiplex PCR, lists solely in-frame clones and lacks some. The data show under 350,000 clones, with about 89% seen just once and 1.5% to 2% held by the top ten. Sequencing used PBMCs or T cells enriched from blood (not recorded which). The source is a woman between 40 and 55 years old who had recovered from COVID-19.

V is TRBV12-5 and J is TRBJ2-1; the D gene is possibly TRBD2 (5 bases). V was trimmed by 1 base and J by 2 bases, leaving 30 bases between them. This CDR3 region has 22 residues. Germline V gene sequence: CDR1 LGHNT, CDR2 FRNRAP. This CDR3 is CASGLAPGTLVRGLEAYNEQFF. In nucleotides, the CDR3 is TGTGCTAGTGGTTTGGCCCCCGGAACCCTTGTACGCGGGTTGGAGGCCTACAATGAGCAGTTCTTC.

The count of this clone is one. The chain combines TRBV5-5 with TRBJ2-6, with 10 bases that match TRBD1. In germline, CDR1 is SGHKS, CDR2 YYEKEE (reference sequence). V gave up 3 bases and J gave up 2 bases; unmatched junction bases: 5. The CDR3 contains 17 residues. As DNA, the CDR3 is TGTGCCAGCAGCTCCCGGGACAGGGGTCCTGGGGCCAACGTCCTGACTTTC. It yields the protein CASSSRDRGPGANVLTF.

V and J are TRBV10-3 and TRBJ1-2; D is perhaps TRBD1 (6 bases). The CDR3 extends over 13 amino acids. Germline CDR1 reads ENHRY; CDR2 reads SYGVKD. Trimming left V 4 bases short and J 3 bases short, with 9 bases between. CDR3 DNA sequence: TGTGCCATCAGTGTATCAGGGGACTATGGCTACACCTTC. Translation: CAISVSGDYGYTF.

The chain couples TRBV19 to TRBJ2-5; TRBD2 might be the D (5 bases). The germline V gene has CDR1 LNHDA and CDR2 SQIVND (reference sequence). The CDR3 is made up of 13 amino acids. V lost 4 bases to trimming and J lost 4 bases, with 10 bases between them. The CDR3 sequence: CASSSGYRETQYF. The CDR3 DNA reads TGTGCCAGTAGTAGCGGGTATAGAGAGACCCAGTACTTC.

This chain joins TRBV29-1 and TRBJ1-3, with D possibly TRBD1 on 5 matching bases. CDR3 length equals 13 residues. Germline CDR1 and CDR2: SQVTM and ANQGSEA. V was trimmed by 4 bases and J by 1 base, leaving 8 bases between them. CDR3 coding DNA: TGCAGCGTTGCCAGGGAATCTGGAAACACCATATATTTT. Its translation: CSVARESGNTIYF.

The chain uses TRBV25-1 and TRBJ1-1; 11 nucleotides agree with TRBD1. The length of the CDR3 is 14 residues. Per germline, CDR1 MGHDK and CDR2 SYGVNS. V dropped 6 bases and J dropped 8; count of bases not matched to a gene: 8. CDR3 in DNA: TGTGCCAGCAGCGTTCCGGGACAGGGGGTCGAAGCTTTCTTT. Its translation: CASSVPGQGVEAFF.

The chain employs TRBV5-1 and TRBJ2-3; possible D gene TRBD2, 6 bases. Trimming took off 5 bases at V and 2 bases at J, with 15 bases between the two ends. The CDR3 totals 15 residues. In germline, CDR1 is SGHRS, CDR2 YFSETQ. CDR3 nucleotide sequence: TGCGCCAGCAGGGGACTTCTTTCCCCCACAGATACGCAGTATTTT. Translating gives CASRGLLSPTDTQYF.

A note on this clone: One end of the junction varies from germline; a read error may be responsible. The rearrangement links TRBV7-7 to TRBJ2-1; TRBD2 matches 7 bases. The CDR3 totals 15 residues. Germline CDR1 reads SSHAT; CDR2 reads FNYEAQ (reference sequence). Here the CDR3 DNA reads TGTGCTAGCAGCCCCGGGGGGACGGCCTACAATGAGCAGTTCTTC. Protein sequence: CASSPGGTAYNEQFF. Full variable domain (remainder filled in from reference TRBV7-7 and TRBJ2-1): GAGVSQSPRYKVTKRGQDVTLRCDPISSHATLYWYQQALGQGPEFLTYFNYEAQPDKSGLPSDRFSAERPEGSISTLTIQRTEQRDSAMYRCASSPGGTAYNEQFFGPGTRLTVL.

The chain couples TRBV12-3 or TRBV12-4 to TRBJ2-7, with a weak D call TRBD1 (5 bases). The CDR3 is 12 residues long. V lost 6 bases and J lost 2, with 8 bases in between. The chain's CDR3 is CASSLDTYEQYF. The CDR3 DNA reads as TGTGCCAGCAGCCTGGACACCTACGAGCAGTACTTC.

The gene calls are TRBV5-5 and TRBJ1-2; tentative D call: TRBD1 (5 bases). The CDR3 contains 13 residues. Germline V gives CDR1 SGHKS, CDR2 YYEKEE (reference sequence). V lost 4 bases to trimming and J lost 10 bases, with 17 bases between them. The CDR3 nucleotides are TGTGCCAGCAGCCCTACAGGCCCCCCTCCCTACACCTTC. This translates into CASSPTGPPPYTF.

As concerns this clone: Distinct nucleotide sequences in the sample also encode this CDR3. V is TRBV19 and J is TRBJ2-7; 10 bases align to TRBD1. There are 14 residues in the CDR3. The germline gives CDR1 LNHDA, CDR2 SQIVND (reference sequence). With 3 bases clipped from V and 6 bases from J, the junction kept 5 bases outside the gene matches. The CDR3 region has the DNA TGTGCCAGTAGTATCCGGGACAGGGGTGGCGAGCAGTACTTC. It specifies CASSIRDRGGEQYF. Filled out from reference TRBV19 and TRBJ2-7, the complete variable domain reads DGGITQSPKYLFRKEGQNVTLSCEQNLNHDAMYWYRQDPGQGLRLIYYSQIVNDFQKGDIAEGYSVSREKKESFPLTVTSAQKNPTAFYLCASSIRDRGGEQYFGPGTRLTVT.

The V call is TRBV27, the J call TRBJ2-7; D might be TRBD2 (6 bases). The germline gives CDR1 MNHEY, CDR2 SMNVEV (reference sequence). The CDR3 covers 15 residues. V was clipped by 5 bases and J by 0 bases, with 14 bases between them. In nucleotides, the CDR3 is TGTGCCAGCAGTAACCGGGAGAGGACCTCCTACGAGCAGTACTTC. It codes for CASSNRERTSYEQYF.

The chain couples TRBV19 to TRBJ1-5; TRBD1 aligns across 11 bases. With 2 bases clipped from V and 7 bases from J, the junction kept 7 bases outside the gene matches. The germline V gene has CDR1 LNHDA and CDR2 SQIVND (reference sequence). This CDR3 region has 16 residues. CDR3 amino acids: CASSIIGQGARQPQHF. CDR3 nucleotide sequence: TGTGCCAGTAGTATAATAGGACAGGGGGCTCGACAGCCCCAGCATTTT.